This entry lists 30 T cell receptor beta chains sequenced from one sample in a study of T-cell memory formation after mild COVID-19. TCRdb re-analysed the 5' RACE reads in MiXCR, keeping a single row per CDR3 protein. This sample carries about 350,000 distinct CDR3 sequences, roughly 13% of them seen once, and the ten largest clones take 22%. The sequencing sample was made of PBMCs or a T cell subset sorted from them (not recorded which). These receptors originate from a man younger than 35 who had mild COVID-19 (a few samples of this study predate the infection). Cell type and time point are not known.

This clonotype showed up many times. The V call is TRBV9, the J call TRBJ1-1, with D hard to call. Germline lookup yields CDR1 SGDLS and CDR2 YYNGEE. With 0 bases removed from V and 4 bases from J, the gap between germline ends came to 13 bases. This CDR3 comprises 15 residues. CDR3 residues: CASSVGSASGTEAFF. The CDR3 coding sequence is TGTGCCAGCAGCGTAGGGTCCGCTTCGGGCACTGAAGCTTTCTTT. The entire variable domain, with the rest obtained from reference TRBV9 and TRBJ1-1, is as follows: DSGVTQTPKHLITATGQRVTLRCSPRSGDLSVYWYQQSLDQGLQFLIQYYNGEERAKGNILERFSAQQFPDLHSELNLSSLELGDSALYFCASSVGSASGTEAFFGQGTRLTVV.

The genes are TRBV15 and TRBJ2-7; D possibly uses TRBD1 or TRBD2 (5 bases each). Germline lookup yields CDR1 LNHNV and CDR2 YYDKDF (reference sequence). This CDR3 is 12 amino acids long. This CDR3 reads CALRGRDYEQYV. The CDR3 bases are TGTGCTCTACGGGGACGGGACTACGAGCAGTACGTC.

This clonotype was observed a few times. The chain recombines TRBV20-1 with TRBJ1-1, with a possible D match to TRBD1 (6 bases). Germline V gene lookup returns CDR1 DFQATT and CDR2 SNEGSKA (reference sequence). V gave up 1 base and J gave up 6 bases, with 9 bases separating them. The length of the CDR3 is 12 residues. CDR3 bases: TGCAGTGCTAGAGTAGCAGGGGCTGAAGCTTTCTTT. Its protein product is CSARVAGAEAFF.

The V and J genes are TRBV19 and TRBJ1-2; D call uncertain. The CDR3 is 9 amino acids. CDR1 is LNHDA, CDR2 SQIVND, per germline (reference sequence). V lost 9 bases and J lost 8, with 7 bases in between. CDR3 sequence (DNA): TGTGCCAGCGGGCAAGGCTACACCTTC. This sequence encodes CASGQGYTF. Using reference TRBV19 and TRBJ1-2 for the parts outside the CDR3, the full variable domain is DGGITQSPKYLFRKEGQNVTLSCEQNLNHDAMYWYRQDPGQGLRLIYYSQIVNDFQKGDIAEGYSVSREKKESFPLTVTSAQKNPTAFYLCASGQGYTFGSGTRLTVV.

This chain joins TRBV4-2 and TRBJ1-5; D is uncertain. The CDR3 extends over 13 amino acids. CDR1 and CDR2 from the germline V gene are LGHNA and YNFKEQ. V gave up 5 bases and J gave up 5 bases, with 10 bases separating them. The CDR3 protein is CASSVGSHQPQHF. CDR3 DNA sequence: TGTGCCAGCAGCGTCGGGTCGCATCAGCCCCAGCATTTT.

This clonotype appeared a few times. The chain employs TRBV10-3 and TRBJ2-5, with TRBD1 matching over 9 bases. The V gene's germline CDR1 is ENHRY and CDR2 SYGVKD. This CDR3 is 16 amino acids long. The trim removed 0 bases at V and 3 bases at J, leaving 5 bases unmatched. DNA for the CDR3: TGTGCCATCAGTGAGTCGGTCGGGACAGGGAAAGAGACCCAGTACTTC. As protein: CAISESVGTGKETQYF.

This clonotype was observed at least ten times. This chain uses TRBV3-1 with TRBJ2-6; weak D call: TRBD2 (6 bases). The V end was cut by 3 bases, the J end by 0 bases, with 15 bases between. Germline V gene sequence: CDR1 LGHDT, CDR2 YNNKEL (reference sequence). This CDR3 has 18 residues. The CDR3 loop is CASSHGSGESSGANVLTF. In DNA form, the CDR3 reads TGTGCCAGCAGCCACGGCTCGGGGGAGTCCTCTGGGGCCAACGTCCTGACTTTC.

The V call is TRBV7-2, the J call TRBJ1-6; TRBD1 matches at 9 bases. CDR3 length equals 15 residues. In germline, CDR1 is SGHTA, CDR2 FQGNSA. Trimming at V came to 5 bases and at J to 6 bases, leaving 5 bases not matched to a gene. CDR3 DNA: TGTGCCAGCAGCCCGACAGGGGGTGGTAATTCACCCCTCCACTTT. Translation: CASSPTGGGNSPLHF.

The rearrangement uses TRBV7-2 and TRBJ2-1; a weak D match, TRBD2 (5 bases). Germline-derived CDR1 and CDR2 are SGHTA and FQGNSA. This CDR3 is built from 13 residues. Trimming stripped 6 bases from V and 7 bases from J, with 13 bases between. The DNA for the CDR3 is TGTGCCAGCAGTTTCGGGATCCTTAATGAGCAGTTCTTC. Translation gives CASSFGILNEQFF.

This clonotype was counted many times. This chain uses TRBV6-2 or TRBV6-3 with TRBJ2-2, with D perhaps matching TRBD2 (6 bases). The CDR3 has 13 amino acids. V was clipped by 11 bases and J by 1 base, with 11 bases between them. Germline CDR1 reads MNHEY; CDR2 reads SVGEGT. The CDR3 DNA reads as TGTGCCGCGGGGACCGAGAACACCGGGGAGCTGTTTTTT. The encoded protein is CAAGTENTGELFF.

This clonotype showed up just a few times. The chain couples TRBV5-5 to TRBJ2-1; the D call may be TRBD1 or TRBD2 (5 bases each). Germline V lookup: CDR1 SGHKS, CDR2 YYEKEE (reference sequence). V lost 0 bases and J lost 9, with 22 bases in between. This CDR3 comprises 17 residues. The CDR3 is CASSLAARGEGSGEQFF. The CDR3 DNA reads as TGTGCCAGCAGCTTGGCCGCGAGGGGTGAAGGATCGGGTGAGCAGTTCTTC.

The CDR3 coding sequence is TGTGCCACCAGCAGAGATCGGCGGCGGGGGGTCACCGGGGAGCTGTTTTTT. This sequence encodes CATSRDRRRGVTGELFF. The rearrangement uses TRBV15 and TRBJ2-2; TRBD2 agrees at 8 bases. CDR1 is LNHNV, CDR2 YYDKDF, per germline (reference sequence). The CDR3 is 17 residues long. V lost 0 bases, J lost 4 bases, and 7 bases stayed unmatched.

This clonotype is a singleton in its sample. V is TRBV30 and J is TRBJ1-1; D might be TRBD1 (6 bases). The CDR3 totals 11 residues. Germline V gives CDR1 GTSNPN, CDR2 SVGIG (reference sequence). V lost 4 bases and J lost 13, with 16 bases in between. The CDR3 loop is CAWTPRGDVFF. For the CDR3, the DNA is TGTGCCTGGACCCCGAGGGGGGATGTTTTCTTT.

In its sample, this clonotype was seen a few times. The chain carries TRBV20-1 and TRBJ2-6; D call uncertain. Trimming cost V 3 bases and J 4 bases, with 10 bases left between them. This CDR3 is built from 14 residues. Germline assignment: CDR1 DFQATT and CDR2 SNEGSKA (reference sequence). CDR3 in DNA: TGCAGTGCTAGGGCTGCTTCCGGGGCCAACGTCCTGACTTTC. Translated: CSARAASGANVLTF.

This clonotype has only a few counts. CDR3 protein: CASSHRGPAGELFF. For the CDR3, the DNA is TGCGCCAGCAGCCATAGGGGACCGGCCGGGGAGCTGTTTTTT. The chain recombines TRBV4-1 with TRBJ2-2; D is tentatively TRBD1 or TRBD2 (5 bases each). This CDR3 has 14 amino acids. Trimming stripped 3 bases from V and 6 bases from J, with 11 bases between. Germline V gene lookup returns CDR1 MGHRA and CDR2 YSYEKL.

This clonotype was recorded at least ten times. The genes are TRBV5-6 and TRBJ2-3, with D possibly TRBD2 on 7 matching bases. This CDR3 contains 15 residues. Germline CDR1 SGHDT, CDR2 YYEEEE. Trimming removed 1 base from V and 2 bases from J, with 11 bases in between. Written as DNA, the CDR3 is TGTGCCAGCAGCTTGCCCGCGGGGGCCACAGATACGCAGTATTTT. The encoded protein is CASSLPAGATDTQYF.

The chain has TRBV12-3 or TRBV12-4 and TRBJ2-7; a weak D match, TRBD1 (5 bases). With 6 bases removed from V and 6 bases from J, the gap between germline ends came to 15 bases. The CDR3 loop spans 13 amino acids. CDR3 nucleotides: TGTGCCAGCAGCTGGCAGGGCTGGGGCGAGCAGTACTTC. It specifies CASSWQGWGEQYF.

This clonotype was counted ten times or more. V usage is TRBV6-1 and J usage is TRBJ2-5; 9 bases match TRBD2. The CDR3 consists of 16 residues. Germline V gene data show CDR1 as MNHNS and CDR2 as SASEGT. Trimming took 4 bases from V and 2 from J; bases not matched to a gene: 8. CDR3 loop: CASSGGSLAGQETQYF. The CDR3 DNA follows: TGTGCCAGCAGTGGAGGGTCTCTAGCGGGGCAAGAGACCCAGTACTTC.

The chain joins TRBV6-1 to TRBJ2-5; the D gene could be TRBD1 or TRBD2 (7 bases each). The CDR3 loop spans 16 amino acids. Germline assignment: CDR1 MNHNS and CDR2 SASEGT. The V gene lost 3 bases and the J gene lost 3 bases, with 17 bases spanning the gap. CDR3: CASSDYLQGTKETQYF. The CDR3 nucleotides read TGTGCCAGCAGTGACTACCTACAGGGGACTAAAGAGACCCAGTACTTC.

This clonotype was seen only a few times. The chain recombines TRBV12-3 or TRBV12-4 with TRBJ2-6, with 8 bases lining up with TRBD2. The CDR3 runs 16 residues. V lost 3 bases, J lost 1 base, and 2 bases stayed unmatched. CDR3 sequence reads: CASSFGGGSGANVLTF. CDR3 nucleotide sequence: TGTGCCAGCAGTTTTGGCGGGGGGTCTGGGGCCAACGTCCTGACTTTC.

The chain employs TRBV7-3 and TRBJ1-6; D is perhaps TRBD1 (5 bases). CDR3 length equals 13 residues. Trimming removed 8 bases from V and 10 bases from J, with 15 bases in between. Germline-derived CDR1 and CDR2 are SGHTA and FQGTGA. The CDR3 loop reads CASGLREGSPLHF. CDR3 DNA: TGTGCCAGCGGACTAAGGGAGGGGTCACCCCTCCACTTT.

J is TRBJ2-1 and V is TRBV7-3; possible D gene TRBD1, 6 bases. V was trimmed by 5 bases and J by 13 bases, leaving 18 bases between them. Looked up from germline, CDR1 is SGHTA and CDR2 is FQGTGA. CDR3 length equals 13 residues. This CDR3 is CASSLRLRDIQFF. The DNA of the CDR3 is TGTGCCAGCAGCCTCAGGTTACGGGACATTCAGTTCTTC.

V and J are TRBV7-3 and TRBJ2-3, with a possible D match to TRBD2 (5 bases). This CDR3 is built from 15 residues. Germline V gives CDR1 SGHTA, CDR2 FQGTGA. The V and J ends lost 6 bases and 3 bases respectively, with 16 bases between them. In DNA form, the CDR3 reads TGTGCCAGCAGTCTGGTCCCAAGAGGGACAGATACGCAGTATTTT. It yields the protein CASSLVPRGTDTQYF. Full variable domain (outside the CDR3, taken from reference TRBV7-3 and TRBJ2-3): GAGVSQTPSNKVTEKGKYVELRCDPISGHTALYWYRQSLGQGPEFLIYFQGTGAADDSGLPNDRFFAVRPEGSVSTLKIQRTERGDSAVYLCASSLVPRGTDTQYFGPGTRLTVL.

In its sample, this clonotype was seen many times. The chain is built from TRBV5-1 and TRBJ2-5; D unclear. In germline, CDR1 is SGHRS, CDR2 YFSETQ. The germline V and J ends were trimmed by 4 bases and 6 bases, with 19 bases remaining between them. This CDR3 has 15 amino acids. The CDR3 DNA reads as TGCGCCAGCAGCCCTCCGGTTGCTAGTATAAAGACCCAGTACTTC. It is translated as CASSPPVASIKTQYF.

This rearrangement joins TRBV12-3 or TRBV12-4 to TRBJ1-2; weak D call: TRBD1 (6 bases). The V and J ends lost 5 bases and 3 bases respectively, with 16 bases between them. This CDR3 comprises 15 residues. The CDR3 nucleotides are TGTGCCAGCAGTCTTACAGGGCGCGGGGACTATGGCTACACCTTC. As protein: CASSLTGRGDYGYTF.

This clonotype has only a few counts. This chain connects TRBV29-1 to TRBJ2-7; D is uncertain. The CDR3 consists of 12 residues. The ends were cut back, 5 bases at V and 0 bases at J, with 8 bases in the middle. Per germline, CDR1 SQVTM and CDR2 ANQGSEA. The CDR3 DNA sequence: TGCAGCGTTCGAAGCAGCTCCTACGAGCAGTACTTC. Translation gives CSVRSSSYEQYF.

This chain uses TRBV6-1 with TRBJ1-1; D may be TRBD1 (5 bases). V lost 4 bases to trimming and J lost 1 base, with 13 bases between them. Germline V CDR1 and CDR2: MNHNS, SASEGT. The CDR3 totals 15 residues. CDR3 region: CASSGGPGWNTEAFF. CDR3 bases: TGTGCCAGCAGTGGGGGCCCAGGCTGGAACACTGAAGCTTTCTTT.

This clonotype was seen a handful of times. The chain links TRBV6-2 or TRBV6-3 to TRBJ1-1, with TRBD1 matching 9 bases. Germline V gene sequence: CDR1 MNHEY, CDR2 SVGEGT. The CDR3 has 15 amino acids. V dropped 8 bases and J dropped 5; count of bases not matched to a gene: 12. CDR3 amino acids: CASGTDRGSWTEAFF. CDR3 DNA: TGTGCCAGCGGAACCGACAGGGGGAGTTGGACTGAAGCTTTCTTT.

In its sample, this clonotype was seen a few times. This chain uses TRBV19 with TRBJ2-1; tentatively, D is TRBD1 or TRBD2 (5 bases each). The CDR3 runs 15 residues. The V end lost 3 bases, the J end lost 4 bases, and 13 bases lay between the germline ends. CDR1 and CDR2 from the germline V gene are LNHDA and SQIVND (reference sequence). The DNA of the CDR3 is TGTGCCAGTAGTATGGCGAGGGGAGCTTACAATGAGCAGTTCTTC. It specifies CASSMARGAYNEQFF.

J is TRBJ2-7 and V is TRBV20-1, with TRBD1 as a possible D gene (6 bases). The CDR3 sequence is 12 residues long. Germline V gene lookup returns CDR1 DFQATT and CDR2 SNEGSKA (reference sequence). The germline V and J ends were trimmed by 5 bases and 7 bases, with 15 bases remaining between them. The CDR3 region is CSADLQGLEQYV. The CDR3 nucleotides read TGCAGTGCTGATTTACAGGGCCTAGAGCAGTACGTC.